These 2 T cell receptor beta chains came from one sample sequenced in a study of shared clonotypes between healthy human individuals. Only in-frame clones appear in the TCRdb table, and some are missing; sequencing was by immunoSEQ multiplex PCR. The data show millions of clones, with roughly 92% seen just once and over 0.12% held by the top ten. The sample consisted of naive CD4+ T cells sorted from blood. Indicated subset: CD45RA+ positively selected. Receptors originate from a man aged 18 to 35 in good health.

The chain combines TRBV13 with TRBJ2-4; D is perhaps TRBD1 (5 bases). V was trimmed by 4 bases and J by 0 bases, leaving 10 bases between them. This CDR3 region has 15 residues. Germline CDR1 PRHDT, CDR2 FYEKMQ (reference sequence). CDR3 sequence: CASSSQGLAKNIQYF. CDR3 bases: TGTGCCAGCAGCTCCCAGGGTCTAGCCAAAAACATTCAGTACTTC.

This chain connects TRBV4-3 to TRBJ2-7, with D perhaps matching TRBD1 (5 bases). CDR1 is LGHNA and CDR2 is YSLEER in the germline V gene. The V end was cut by 3 bases, the J end by 3 bases, with 18 bases between. This CDR3 comprises 16 residues. CDR3 nucleotide sequence: TGCGCCAGCAGCCATAAGTGGGGCAGGGATGACTACGAGCAGTACTTC. Protein product: CASSHKWGRDDYEQYF.